This T cell receptor (beta chain) was identified in a study of blood T cell repertoires in COVID-19. This table comes from immunoSEQ multiplex PCR, and its TCRdb copy is limited to in-frame clones, with some not included. The data hold about 280,000 clones, with approximately 83% observed a single time. Sequencing used peripheral blood. This sequence was found in a human donor in a cohort sampled during active COVID-19.

The CDR3 region has the DNA TGTGCCAGCAGTGGGACCACGACGGGGGAGACCCAGTACTTC. It yields the protein CASSGTTTGETQYF. The chain uses TRBV2 and TRBJ2-5; TRBD2 might be the D (5 bases). Trimming left V 4 bases short and J 5 bases short, with 14 bases between. Germline values: CDR1 SNHLY, CDR2 FYNNEI. CDR3 size: 14 residues.